Sequencing of this TCR beta chain was carried out in a study of blood T cell repertoires in COVID-19. The wider study: The United States, Italy and Spain supplied acute and convalescent COVID-19 samples. The cDNA or gDNA used as material had been derived from T cells, B-cell-depleted T cells, or PBMCs.

Assay: immunoSEQ multiplex PCR; the TCRdb copy retains only in-frame clones and omits some. The sample has more than 250,000 clones, around 90% seen once. Germline CDR1 is SGDLS and CDR2 is YYNGEE. The trim removed 3 bases at V and 4 bases at J, leaving 6 bases unmatched. This CDR3 has 16 amino acids. The rearrangement links TRBV9 to TRBJ2-1, with 11 bases matching TRBD2. Sequencing was performed on peripheral blood. The sequence was obtained from a man between 18 and 29 years old who had recovered from COVID-19. DNA of the CDR3: TGTGCCAGCAGCGCCTCAACTAGCGGGAGATACAATGAGCAGTTCTTC. Translating it yields CASSASTSGRYNEQFF.